What follows are 27 T cell receptor beta chains derived from one specimen sequenced in a study of vaccination and CD4 T cells after COVID-19. Cultured CD4+ T-cell DNA underwent Oncomine TCR Beta short-read sequencing. TCRdb passed the PCR reads through MiXCR, listing each CDR3 protein once. The repertoire has a few thousand distinct CDR3 sequences, about 33% of them found once; the top ten carry over 35%. The treatment denotes: roughly ten-day PBMC culture with coronavirus spike peptide pools or control peptides (ViraFEST assay). These TCRs' antigens remain unknown. Material for sequencing was CD4+ T cells from blood, cultured in vitro. Receptors originate from a human donor who had recovered from COVID-19.

The chain combines TRBV12-3 or TRBV12-4 with TRBJ2-7; 7 bases align to TRBD2. V shed 6 bases and J 1 base; nucleotides not matched to a gene: 3. The CDR3 covers 13 residues. In nucleotides, the CDR3 is TGTGCCAGCAGCCCCGGGAGGTCCTACGAGCAGTACTTC. Residues: CASSPGRSYEQYF.

V gene TRBV6-1 combines with J gene TRBJ2-7; TRBD1 is a possible D gene (6 bases). The germline CDR1 and CDR2 sequences are MNHNS and SASEGT. The CDR3 totals 17 residues. Trimming left V 4 bases short and J 4 bases short, with 23 bases between. CDR3 DNA: TGTGCCAGCAGTGGCCCGGGACATCGCTTCGCCACTTACGAGCAGTACTTC. It specifies CASSGPGHRFATYEQYF.

The chain links TRBV9 to TRBJ2-5; 7 bases agree with TRBD2. The CDR3 runs 16 residues. The germline V gene encodes CDR1 SGDLS and CDR2 YYNGEE. J lost 0 bases, V lost 2 bases, and 7 bases had no gene match. CDR3 loop: CASSVEAGRYQETQYF. The CDR3 region has the DNA TGTGCCAGCAGCGTCGAAGCGGGGAGGTACCAAGAGACCCAGTACTTC.

The chain is built from TRBV6-1 and TRBJ2-2; 9 nucleotides align to TRBD1. This CDR3 region has 13 residues. Trimming at V came to 8 bases and at J to 4 bases, leaving 2 bases not matched to a gene. Germline CDR1 is MNHNS and CDR2 is SASEGT. CDR3 loop: CASRDRVTGELFF. CDR3 in DNA: TGTGCCAGCCGGGACAGGGTCACCGGGGAGCTGTTTTTT.

A single count supports this clonotype. The chain combines TRBV6-1 with TRBJ2-4, with TRBD1 matching over 9 bases. Trimming took 6 bases from V and 2 from J; bases not matched to a gene: 11. The CDR3 contains 17 residues. The germline V gene has CDR1 MNHNS and CDR2 SASEGT. CDR3: CASSSLTGGLSKNIQYF. CDR3 nucleotides: TGTGCCAGCAGCTCCCTCACAGGGGGCTTATCCAAAAACATTCAGTACTTC.

The J gene is TRBJ1-1, the V gene TRBV7-3; unclear D gene. CDR1 is SGHTA, CDR2 FQGTGA, per germline. This CDR3 is 15 amino acids long. V was trimmed by 5 bases and J by 1 base, leaving 14 bases between them. The CDR3 reads CASSLSRGGNTEAFF. The CDR3 DNA reads as TGTGCCAGCAGCCTAAGTCGGGGAGGGAACACTGAAGCTTTCTTT. The whole variable domain, remainder taken from reference TRBV7-3 and TRBJ1-1, is GAGVSQTPSNKVTEKGKYVELRCDPISGHTALYWYRQSLGQGPEFLIYFQGTGAADDSGLPNDRFFAVRPEGSVSTLKIQRTERGDSAVYLCASSLSRGGNTEAFFGQGTRLTVV.

The rearrangement joins TRBV6-1 to TRBJ1-1; tentatively, D is TRBD1 (6 bases). Germline CDR1 reads MNHNS; CDR2 reads SASEGT. Deletions cut 7 bases from V and 0 bases from J, with 12 bases between. The CDR3 length is 14 residues. CDR3 in amino acids: CASMGAGMNTEAFF. For the CDR3, the DNA is TGTGCCAGCATGGGGGCAGGGATGAACACTGAAGCTTTCTTT.

A few counts support this clonotype. V gene TRBV20-1 combines with J gene TRBJ1-1; no definite D call. Trimming took off 3 bases at V and 0 bases at J, with 8 bases between the two ends. Germline CDR1 and CDR2: DFQATT and SNEGSKA (reference sequence). The CDR3 sequence is 13 residues long. Here the CDR3 reads CSASGRLNTEAFF. In DNA, the CDR3 is TGCAGTGCTAGCGGCCGGTTGAACACTGAAGCTTTCTTT.

The chain combines TRBV29-1 with TRBJ1-2, with D maybe TRBD1 (6 bases). The CDR3 sequence is 13 residues long. Germline V gives CDR1 SQVTM, CDR2 ANQGSEA. Trimming shortened V by 4 bases and J by 0 bases, and 9 bases separated the two germline ends. DNA for the CDR3: TGCAGCGTTGTAGGGGGAACTAACTATGGCTACACCTTC. It translates to CSVVGGTNYGYTF.

This clonotype was recorded a few times. V is TRBV5-1 and J is TRBJ1-2; D not resolved. V was clipped by 0 bases and J by 4 bases, with 10 bases between them. The CDR3 contains 14 residues. CDR1 and CDR2 (germline): SGHRS, YFSETQ. The CDR3 DNA is TGCGCCAGCAGCTTGGATACCCTCAGCTATGGCTACACCTTC. Translation: CASSLDTLSYGYTF.

This clonotype was detected only a few times. The genes are TRBV6-1 and TRBJ2-7, with 12 bases that match TRBD2. After removal of 7 bases from V and 4 bases from J, the junction contained 8 bases not matched to a gene. This CDR3 region has 15 residues. Germline CDR1 and CDR2: MNHNS and SASEGT. DNA of the CDR3: TGTGCCAGCACCAGACCCACTAGCGGGGGGTACGAGCAGTACTTC. Protein product: CASTRPTSGGYEQYF.

By proportion, this clonotype is medium-sized (0.01 to 0.1%). J is TRBJ1-5 and V is TRBV7-2; D is possibly TRBD1 (5 bases). V was trimmed by 1 base and J by 7 bases, leaving 11 bases between them. The CDR3 is made up of 14 amino acids. CDR1 is SGHTA and CDR2 is FQGNSA in the germline V gene. The CDR3 DNA reads as TGTGCCAGCAGCTTAGGACAGTTCAGGCAGCCCCAGCATTTT. The encoded protein is CASSLGQFRQPQHF.

V usage is TRBV7-9 and J usage is TRBJ1-1; no firm D call. Germline V gene sequence: CDR1 SEHNR, CDR2 FQNEAQ (reference sequence). V was cut by 5 bases and J by 5 bases, with 15 bases left in between. This CDR3 has 14 amino acids. This chain's CDR3 is CASSPEGVGTEAFF. For the CDR3, the DNA is TGTGCCAGCAGCCCCGAGGGAGTAGGGACTGAAGCTTTCTTT.

This clonotype has only a few counts. The rearrangement links TRBV24-1 to TRBJ2-2; tentatively, D is TRBD1 or TRBD2 (6 bases each). With 9 bases removed from V and 1 base from J, the gap between germline ends came to 11 bases. The CDR3 contains 14 residues. Per germline, CDR1 KGHDR and CDR2 SFDVKD. For the CDR3, the DNA is TGTGCCACCGGCGCGGGACAGAACACCGGGGAGCTGTTTTTT. Translation: CATGAGQNTGELFF.

In this sample, this clonotype is medium-sized. The rearrangement links TRBV6-1 to TRBJ1-2; TRBD1 agrees at 7 bases. Germline CDR1 reads MNHNS; CDR2 reads SASEGT. The CDR3 has 14 residues. The ends lost 7 bases at V and 4 bases at J; junction bases unmatched: 9. The CDR3 loop is CASTRTGEAYGYTF. CDR3 coding DNA: TGTGCCAGCACTCGGACAGGAGAGGCCTATGGCTACACCTTC.

This clonotype has a handful of counts. The genes are TRBV15 and TRBJ2-7; D ambiguous. CDR3 length: 15 residues. Per germline, CDR1 LNHNV and CDR2 YYDKDF (reference sequence). Trimming removed 0 bases at V and 4 bases at J, with 13 bases between. Written as DNA, the CDR3 is TGTGCCACCAGCAGAGATCATGGGGATATTTACGAGCAGTACTTC. It encodes CATSRDHGDIYEQYF.

This clonotype came up a few times. The V and J genes are TRBV6-4 and TRBJ2-2, with 10 bases fitting TRBD2. Per germline, CDR1 MRHNA and CDR2 SNTAGT. The CDR3 spans 16 residues. V was clipped by 4 bases and J by 3 bases; unmatched bases: 5. Here the CDR3 DNA reads TGTGCCAGCAGTGTGGAAGCGGGGGGGCACACCGGGGAGCTGTTTTTT. Amino acid sequence: CASSVEAGGHTGELFF.

This clonotype was recorded a few times. This chain connects TRBV6-1 to TRBJ2-5; 10 bases line up with TRBD2. V lost 6 bases and J lost 6; bases outside the gene matches: 13. Germline V gene sequence: CDR1 MNHNS, CDR2 SASEGT. This CDR3 has 16 amino acids. CDR3 sequence (DNA): TGTGCCAGCAGCCTTCTAGCGGGAGTCTCAGGGAAGACCCAGTACTTC. This encodes CASSLLAGVSGKTQYF.

Comments on this clonotype: The conserved phenylalanine or tryptophan normally closing the CDR3 is absent here, so this likely arose from a read error. This chain joins TRBV7-7 and TRBJ2-3; D not resolved. This CDR3 has 14 amino acids. Germline V CDR1 and CDR2: SSHAT, FNYEAQ (reference sequence). CDR3 DNA sequence: TGTGCTAGCAGCTCTAACCCAGCCCACCCTACGCAGTATCTT. Its protein product is CASSSNPAHPTQYL.

CDR3 region: CAWSRDSTNTEAFF. The CDR3 nucleotides read TGTGCCTGGAGTCGGGACAGTACTAACACTGAAGCTTTCTTT. The chain is built from TRBV30 and TRBJ1-1, with 7 bases aligning to TRBD1. CDR3 length equals 14 residues. V shed 2 bases, J shed 2 bases, and the junction held 5 bases outside the gene matches. Germline CDR1 GTSNPN, CDR2 SVGIG (reference sequence).

The V call is TRBV7-8, the J call TRBJ2-1; D remains unclear. Germline V gives CDR1 SGHVS, CDR2 FQNEAQ. V was cut by 5 bases and J by 9 bases, with 14 bases left in between. The CDR3 is 13 amino acids. The CDR3 protein is CASSLPFLSEQFF. The CDR3 nucleotides read TGTGCCAGCAGCCTCCCTTTTCTCTCTGAGCAGTTCTTC.

This clonotype was counted a single time. The V call is TRBV7-9, the J call TRBJ2-6, with D unclear. The CDR3 is 15 residues long. Germline CDR1 SEHNR, CDR2 FQNEAQ (reference sequence). Trimming pared 4 bases from V and 1 base from J, leaving 8 bases between. CDR3 residues: CASSYDTSGANVLTF. CDR3 DNA sequence: TGTGCCAGCAGCTACGACACTTCTGGGGCCAACGTCCTGACTTTC.

The J gene is TRBJ1-5, the V gene TRBV19; no clear D gene. Between the trimmed V and J ends, which lost 3 bases and 5 bases, there was a span of 14 bases. Germline loops: CDR1 LNHDA, CDR2 SQIVND (reference sequence). The length of the CDR3 is 15 residues. The CDR3 DNA reads as TGTGCCAGTAGTATGTGGAACGGGAGAGATCAGCCCCAGCATTTT. Its translation is CASSMWNGRDQPQHF.

The gene calls are TRBV20-1 and TRBJ1-1; D is unclear. V was trimmed by 7 bases and J by 0 bases, leaving 9 bases between them. Germline values: CDR1 DFQATT, CDR2 SNEGSKA (reference sequence). The CDR3 covers 12 residues. The CDR3 sequence: CSVPDLNTEAFF. For the CDR3, the DNA is TGCAGTGTTCCCGACCTGAACACTGAAGCTTTCTTT.

There are a few counts of this clonotype. The chain has TRBV5-1 and TRBJ1-2, with 8 bases aligning to TRBD1. The V gene's germline CDR1 is SGHRS and CDR2 YFSETQ. The CDR3 consists of 13 residues. V was clipped by 7 bases and J by 7 bases; unmatched bases: 9. The chain's CDR3 is CASDPTGVGGYTF. CDR3 in DNA: TGCGCCAGCGACCCGACAGGGGTGGGTGGCTACACCTTC.

In its sample, this clonotype was seen a few times. V and J are TRBV20-1 and TRBJ1-1; D ambiguous. Between the trimmed V and J ends, which lost 6 bases and 0 bases, there was a span of 20 bases. Germline V gene sequence: CDR1 DFQATT, CDR2 SNEGSKA (reference sequence). The CDR3 runs 16 residues. The CDR3 nucleotides read TGCAGTGCCCGCGCAAGCGGGGTTGAAATGAACACTGAAGCTTTCTTT. This gives the protein CSARASGVEMNTEAFF.

The chain couples TRBV7-6 to TRBJ1-1; 10 positions agree with TRBD1. V shed 5 bases, J shed 6 bases, and the junction held 6 bases outside the gene matches. CDR3 length equals 14 residues. Germline lookup yields CDR1 SGHVS and CDR2 FNYEAQ. The CDR3 loop reads CASSLGQGTAEAFF. CDR3 bases: TGTGCCAGCAGCCTGGGACAGGGGACGGCTGAAGCTTTCTTT.